Listed below are T cell receptor beta chains from one sample, sequenced in a study of STAT5B mutations in CD4+ large granular lymphocyte leukemia. Libraries were prepared by immunoSEQ multiplex PCR; TCRdb keeps only in-frame clonotypes and omits some of them. The sample records about 27,000 clones, just under 75% being singletons. The sequenced sample consisted of CD4+ T cells from blood buffy coats. The receptors stem from a human donor in good health. CDR3s include the opening cysteine and the closing phenylalanine or tryptophan. Fields, in order: D gene, J gene, CDR3 length, clone size, V gene, CDR3 protein, CDR3 DNA. D genes are given only for firm matches. Clone size appears in some rows only: once, few, many, or a class for an expanded clone.

NA TRBJ1-1 13 NA TRBV10-3 CAITGQRNTEAFF TGTGCCATCACTGGACAGCGGAACACTGAAGCTTTCTTT
TRBD1 TRBJ1-2 14 NA TRBV28 CAITLGQGVYGYTF TGTGCCATCACCCTGGGACAGGGGGTCTATGGCTACACCTTC
NA TRBJ1-1 15 few TRBV4-3 CASSQGLQVNTEAFF TGCGCCAGCAGCCAAGGGCTACAGGTGAACACTGAAGCTTTCTTT
NA TRBJ2-1 14 once TRBV29-1 CSVSRGGSRNEQFF TGCAGCGTCTCAAGGGGGGGGTCACGGAATGAGCAGTTCTTC
TRBD1 TRBJ1-4 16 few TRBV5-6 CASTSTGTSTNEKLFF TGTGCCAGCACCTCGACAGGGACGTCAACTAATGAAAAACTGTTTTTT
NA TRBJ2-7 14 NA TRBV27 CASSFSRKTYEQYF TGTGCCAGCAGTTTTAGCCGGAAAACCTACGAGCAGTACTTC
NA TRBJ1-1 15 NA TRBV27 CASSSRSRPDTEAFF TGTGCCAGCAGTTCTCGAAGCCGGCCGGACACTGAAGCTTTCTTT
NA TRBJ2-1 15 NA TRBV7-2 CASNPIDSSGNEQFF TGTGCCAGCAACCCAATAGACAGTTCGGGCAATGAGCAGTTCTTC
NA TRBJ1-5 14 NA TRBV10-3 CAISDFQGHQPQHF TGTGCCATCAGTGATTTTCAGGGACACCAGCCCCAGCATTTT
NA TRBJ2-1 15 few TRBV27 CASSQRTGRWNEQFF TGTGCCAGCAGCCAAAGGACCGGGAGATGGAATGAGCAGTTCTTC
TRBD1 TRBJ1-5 17 NA TRBV27 CASSFSGQGAINQPQHF TGTGCCAGCAGTTTTTCCGGACAGGGGGCTATTAATCAGCCCCAGCATTTT
TRBD2 TRBJ2-1 15 NA TRBV4-2 CASSHGGGSYNEQFF TGTGCCAGCAGCCACGGCGGGGGCTCCTACAATGAGCAGTTCTTC
NA TRBJ2-6 16 NA TRBV2 CASSVGPDAGANVLTF TGTGCCAGCAGTGTCGGGCCAGACGCTGGGGCCAACGTCCTGACTTTC
TRBD2 TRBJ2-1 18 NA TRBV7-9 CASSKTGSLAGVVNEQFF TGTGCCAGCAGCAAAACCGGATCGCTAGCGGGAGTTGTTAATGAGCAGTTCTTC
NA TRBJ1-5 13 NA TRBV6-5 CASTEQVNQPQHF TGTGCCAGTACGGAGCAGGTCAATCAGCCCCAGCATTTT